The 22 T cell receptor beta chains given below trace back to one sample, sequenced in a study of blood T cell repertoires in COVID-19. The data were produced by immunoSEQ multiplex PCR, yet TCRdb's version contains in-frame clones alone and is incomplete. The sample has tens of thousands of clones, about 71% seen once. Sequencing was done on a sample of peripheral blood. The receptors were sampled from a woman between 65 and 79 years old with acute or convalescent COVID-19.

The chain uses TRBV2 and TRBJ2-7, with 8 bases aligning to TRBD1. The CDR3 is made up of 14 amino acids. Germline CDR1 is SNHLY and CDR2 is FYNNEI. Germline trimming cut 9 bases from V and 1 base from J; bases unmatched to any gene: 8. The CDR3 here is CASTGQAMSYEQYF. Written as DNA, the CDR3 is TGTGCCAGTACGGGACAGGCCATGTCCTACGAGCAGTACTTC.

V usage is TRBV24-1 and J usage is TRBJ1-2; tentative D call: TRBD1 (5 bases). The germline gives CDR1 KGHDR, CDR2 SFDVKD. The CDR3 length is 13 residues. Trimming left V 3 bases short and J 8 bases short, with 12 bases between. The CDR3 nucleotides read TGTGCCACCAGTGATACCCAGGGTGGAGGCTACACCTTC. Protein sequence: CATSDTQGGGYTF.

There are a few counts of this clone. Germline is not matched at one junction end, which may reflect a read error. The chain uses TRBV2 and TRBJ1-1; 7 bases fit TRBD1. CDR1 SNHLY and CDR2 FYNNEI come from the germline V gene. CDR3 size: 12 residues. CDR3 amino acids: CASREGTVEAFF. The DNA of the CDR3 is TGTGCCAGCAGGGAAGGGACAGTCGAAGCTTTCTTT.

The chain combines TRBV6-5 with TRBJ1-5, with D maybe TRBD1 (5 bases). V dropped 5 bases and J dropped 1 base, with 9 bases sitting between them. This CDR3 comprises 14 residues. Germline assignment: CDR1 MNHEY and CDR2 SVGAGI. The CDR3 coding sequence is TGTGCCAGCAGTAGGAAGGGGAGCAATCAGCCCCAGCATTTT. It specifies CASSRKGSNQPQHF.

This clone was seen a handful of times. CDR3 nucleotides: TGTGCCAGCAGTCCGTGGGACAGCTACGAGCAGTACTTC. It encodes CASSPWDSYEQYF. This sequence joins TRBV6-2 or TRBV6-3 and TRBJ2-7, with 7 bases identical to TRBD1. The germline V gene encodes CDR1 MNHEY and CDR2 SVGEGT. The trim removed 5 bases at V and 3 bases at J, leaving 4 bases unmatched. The CDR3 sequence is 13 residues long.

The J gene is TRBJ2-3, the V gene TRBV2, with D tentatively TRBD1 (6 bases). V was clipped by 0 bases and J by 1 base, with 14 bases between them. Germline values: CDR1 SNHLY, CDR2 FYNNEI. This CDR3 contains 17 residues. The CDR3 region is CASSEALSGAGTDTQYF. The CDR3 nucleotides are TGTGCCAGCAGTGAAGCGCTTTCAGGGGCCGGCACAGATACGCAGTATTTT.

The table lists this clone with a count of one. The V gene is TRBV2, the J gene TRBJ1-2; 7 nucleotides match TRBD1. Germline CDR1 is SNHLY and CDR2 is FYNNEI. With V trimmed by 8 bases and J by 5 bases, 14 bases remained unmatched. CDR3 length: 15 amino acids. The CDR3 protein is CASVGPGQTYYGYTF. The CDR3 DNA reads as TGTGCCAGCGTAGGTCCGGGACAGACTTATTATGGCTACACCTTC. Using reference TRBV2 and TRBJ1-2 for the parts outside the CDR3, the full variable domain is EPEVTQTPSHQVTQMGQEVILRCVPISNHLYFYWYRQILGQKVEFLVSFYNNEISEKSEIFDDQFSVERPDGSNFTLKIRSTKLEDSAMYFCASVGPGQTYYGYTFGSGTRLTVV.

This chain joins TRBV28 and TRBJ1-2; D is unclear. V lost 6 bases and J 4 bases, leaving 12 bases between the germline ends. CDR1 is MDHEN and CDR2 is SYDVKM in the germline V gene. The CDR3 spans 13 residues. This chain's CDR3 is CASSLPGGYGYTF. CDR3 in DNA: TGTGCCAGCAGCTTACCGGGAGGCTATGGCTACACCTTC.

V and J are TRBV7-6 and TRBJ1-1, with D possibly being TRBD1 (6 bases). Germline V lookup: CDR1 SGHVS, CDR2 FNYEAQ. V lost 4 bases, J lost 5 bases, and 14 bases lay in between. This CDR3 spans 14 amino acids. CDR3 in amino acids: CASSSQGRDTEAFF. CDR3 coding DNA: TGTGCCAGCAGCTCACAGGGTAGGGATACTGAAGCTTTCTTT.

The chain recombines TRBV6-5 with TRBJ1-3, with TRBD1 matching over 7 bases. J lost 8 bases, V lost 6 bases, and 10 bases had no gene match. The CDR3 runs 14 residues. Germline lookup yields CDR1 MNHEY and CDR2 SVGAGI. The CDR3 region is CASSPGQVRDTIYF. CDR3 sequence (DNA): TGTGCCAGCAGCCCAGGACAGGTTCGGGACACCATATATTTT.

The chain is built from TRBV6-5 and TRBJ2-7; D is ambiguous. The CDR3 contains 14 residues. The V end was cut by 10 bases, the J end by 0 bases, with 16 bases between. The V gene's germline CDR1 is MNHEY and CDR2 SVGAGI. DNA of the CDR3: TGTGCCATCCAAGAGCTATTTAGCTCCTACGAGCAGTACTTC. It is translated as CAIQELFSSYEQYF.

This clone was recorded a few times. The chain couples TRBV7-9 to TRBJ1-1; no reliable D call. The CDR3 contains 17 residues. The ends were cut back, 4 bases at V and 3 bases at J, with 21 bases in the middle. Looked up from germline, CDR1 is SEHNR and CDR2 is FQNEAQ (reference sequence). The CDR3 loop reads CASSSPGGRIADTEAFF. The CDR3 nucleotides are TGTGCCAGCAGCTCCCCGGGAGGGAGAATAGCAGACACTGAAGCTTTCTTT.

The rearrangement links TRBV6-2 or TRBV6-3 to TRBJ2-2, with 9 nucleotides matching TRBD2. J lost 1 base, V lost 4 bases, and 4 bases had no gene match. Germline values: CDR1 MNHEY, CDR2 SVGEGT. The CDR3 length is 16 residues. CDR3 loop: CASSSPSGVNTGELFF. Here the CDR3 DNA reads TGTGCCAGCAGTTCCCCTAGCGGGGTGAACACCGGGGAGCTGTTTTTT.

V and J are TRBV7-2 and TRBJ2-1; TRBD2 matches 16 bases. V shed 0 bases, J shed 8 bases, and the junction held 7 bases outside the gene matches. The V gene's germline CDR1 is SGHTA and CDR2 FQGNSA. The CDR3 is made up of 18 amino acids. In DNA, the CDR3 is TGTGCCAGCAGCTTAGCACCGGGACTAGCGGGAGGGCGGGATGAGCAGTTCTTC. Protein: CASSLAPGLAGGRDEQFF.

The chain employs TRBV11-3 and TRBJ2-1; possibly TRBD2 for D (6 bases). This CDR3 spans 15 amino acids. Deletions cut 1 base from V and 2 bases from J, with 9 bases between. Germline CDR1 reads SGHNT; CDR2 reads YENEEA. The DNA of the CDR3 is TGTGCCAGCAGCTTAGTCGGGGGTACCTACAATGAGCAGTTCTTC. This gives the protein CASSLVGGTYNEQFF.

The V and J genes are TRBV27 and TRBJ2-1, with 9 bases that match TRBD2. The germline gives CDR1 MNHEY, CDR2 SMNVEV (reference sequence). After removal of 6 bases from V and 5 bases from J, the junction contained 5 bases not matched to a gene. The CDR3 covers 14 residues. The CDR3 sequence: CASSPLAGNNEQFF. CDR3 bases: TGTGCCAGCAGCCCTCTAGCGGGGAACAATGAGCAGTTCTTC.

The rearrangement links TRBV27 to TRBJ1-1; 9 nucleotides agree with TRBD1. Trimming took 5 bases from V and 1 from J; bases not matched to a gene: 8. Per germline, CDR1 MNHEY and CDR2 SMNVEV (reference sequence). The CDR3 covers 16 residues. The CDR3 loop reads CASSRGIQGANTEAFF. CDR3 in DNA: TGTGCCAGCAGTCGTGGGATACAGGGGGCGAACACTGAAGCTTTCTTT.

The rearrangement uses TRBV5-4 and TRBJ2-7; 7 bases are a match to TRBD1. Germline CDR1 and CDR2: SGHNT and YYREEE (reference sequence). This CDR3 contains 13 residues. After removal of 2 bases from V and 3 bases from J, the junction contained 2 bases not matched to a gene. The CDR3 DNA sequence: TGTGCCAGCAGCTTACAGGGGAGCTACGAGCAGTACTTC. Its protein product is CASSLQGSYEQYF.

The genes are TRBV12-3 or TRBV12-4 and TRBJ1-3; D remains unclear. The CDR3 sequence is 13 residues long. Trimming pared 5 bases from V and 4 bases from J, leaving 9 bases between. The CDR3 protein is CASSPLVGNTIYF. CDR3 DNA: TGTGCCAGCAGTCCCCTCGTGGGAAACACCATATATTTT.

The chain combines TRBV9 with TRBJ1-1; 9 bases agree with TRBD1. CDR1 and CDR2 (germline): SGDLS, YYNGEE. The ends lost 4 bases at V and 1 base at J; junction bases unmatched: 11. The CDR3 loop spans 17 amino acids. In DNA form, the CDR3 reads TGTGCCAGCAGCTTGGGGACAGGGAAGAAGGAGAACACTGAAGCTTTCTTT. It translates to CASSLGTGKKENTEAFF.

The gene calls are TRBV6-4 and TRBJ2-1; 11 nucleotides agree with TRBD1. Germline CDR1 MRHNA, CDR2 SNTAGT. Trimming at V came to 3 bases and at J to 16 bases, leaving 11 bases not matched to a gene. The CDR3 length is 14 residues. The CDR3 DNA reads as TGTGCCAGCAGTGAAGACGGGACAGGGGGGGAAATTTTCTTC. Protein sequence: CASSEDGTGGEIFF.

This clone has a single count. The chain recombines TRBV24-1 with TRBJ1-2; D call uncertain. The CDR3 contains 13 residues. Trimming removed 2 bases at V and 10 bases at J, with 13 bases between. Germline CDR1 KGHDR, CDR2 SFDVKD. The CDR3 DNA is TGTGCCACCAGTGATTCGGGAGTACGATACTACACCTTC. It translates to CATSDSGVRYYTF.